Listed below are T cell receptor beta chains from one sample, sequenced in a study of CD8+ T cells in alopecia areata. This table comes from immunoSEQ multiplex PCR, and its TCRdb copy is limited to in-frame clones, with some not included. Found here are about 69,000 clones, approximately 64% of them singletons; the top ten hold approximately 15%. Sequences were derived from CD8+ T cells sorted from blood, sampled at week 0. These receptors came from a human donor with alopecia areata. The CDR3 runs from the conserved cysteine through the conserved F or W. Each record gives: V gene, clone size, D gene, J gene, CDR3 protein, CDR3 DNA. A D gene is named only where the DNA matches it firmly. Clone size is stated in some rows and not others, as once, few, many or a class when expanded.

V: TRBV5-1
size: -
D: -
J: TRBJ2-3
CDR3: CASSLTRAVRTDTQYF
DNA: TGCGCCAGCAGCTTGACACGAGCGGTTAGGACAGATACGCAGTATTTT

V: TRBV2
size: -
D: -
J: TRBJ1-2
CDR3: CASSEALSGEISYGYTF
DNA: TGTGCCAGCAGTGAAGCGCTTTCAGGGGAAATTAGCTATGGCTACACCTTC

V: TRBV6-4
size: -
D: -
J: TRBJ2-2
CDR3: CASSDGQNTGELFF
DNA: TGTGCCAGCAGTGACGGACAGAACACCGGGGAGCTGTTTTTT

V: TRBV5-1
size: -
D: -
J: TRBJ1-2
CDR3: CASSLSGGDGYTF
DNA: TGCGCCAGCAGCTTGAGTGGGGGCGATGGCTACACCTTC

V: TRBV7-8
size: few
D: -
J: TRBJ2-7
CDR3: CASTSMTRLSYEQYF
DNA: TGTGCCAGCACCTCAATGACAAGACTATCCTACGAGCAGTACTTC

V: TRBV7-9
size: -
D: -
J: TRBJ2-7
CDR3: CASTKTETYEQYF
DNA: TGTGCCAGCACCAAGACGGAGACCTACGAGCAGTACTTC

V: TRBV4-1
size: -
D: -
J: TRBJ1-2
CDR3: CASSQDRGAGGYTF
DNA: TGCGCCAGCAGCCAAGATCGGGGGGCTGGCGGCTACACCTTC

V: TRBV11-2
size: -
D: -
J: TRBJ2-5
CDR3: CASSLDIQQETQYF
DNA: TGTGCCAGCAGCTTAGATATCCAGCAAGAGACCCAGTACTTC

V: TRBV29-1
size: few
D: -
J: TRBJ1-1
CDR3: CSVEDLYEGEAFF
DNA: TGCAGCGTTGAAGATCTTTACGAGGGTGAAGCTTTCTTT

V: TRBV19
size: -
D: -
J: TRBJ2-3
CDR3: CATKGAASTDTQYF
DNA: TGTGCCACCAAGGGCGCAGCCAGCACAGATACGCAGTATTTT

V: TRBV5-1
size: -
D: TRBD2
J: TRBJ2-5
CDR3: CASSLERGVEETQYF
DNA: TGCGCCAGCAGCTTGGAGCGGGGTGTGGAAGAGACCCAGTACTTC

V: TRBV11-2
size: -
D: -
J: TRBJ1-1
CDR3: CASSFGHQNTEAFF
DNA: TGTGCCAGCAGCTTTGGACATCAGAACACTGAAGCTTTCTTT

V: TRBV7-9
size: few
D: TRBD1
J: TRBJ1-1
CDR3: CASSSPGQTTLNTEAFF
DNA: TGTGCCAGCAGTTCACCGGGACAGACTACACTGAACACTGAAGCTTTCTTT

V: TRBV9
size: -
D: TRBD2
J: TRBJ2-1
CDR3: CASSATSGTTNEQFF
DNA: TGTGCCAGCAGCGCGACTAGCGGGACTACGAATGAGCAGTTCTTC

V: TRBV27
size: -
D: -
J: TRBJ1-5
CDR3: CASSLSAWGANQPQHF
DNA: TGTGCCAGCAGTTTGTCGGCTTGGGGGGCGAATCAGCCCCAGCATTTT

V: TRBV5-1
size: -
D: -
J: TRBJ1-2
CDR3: CASSPGPVSQDGYTF
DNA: TGCGCCAGCAGCCCGGGACCGGTCTCACAAGATGGCTACACCTTC

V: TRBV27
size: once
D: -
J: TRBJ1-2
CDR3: CASSLVGGGFNYGYTF
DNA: TGTGCCAGCAGTCTAGTGGGGGGAGGATTTAACTATGGCTACACCTTC

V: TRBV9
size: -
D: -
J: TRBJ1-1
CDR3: CASSSDSMNTEAFF
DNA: TGTGCCAGCAGCTCGGACAGCATGAACACTGAAGCTTTCTTT

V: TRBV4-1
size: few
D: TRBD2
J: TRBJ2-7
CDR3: CASRPGLANHEQYF
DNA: TGCGCCAGCAGGCCGGGACTAGCTAATCACGAGCAGTACTTC

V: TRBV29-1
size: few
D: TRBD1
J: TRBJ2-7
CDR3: CSVEGTGFYEQYF
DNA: TGCAGCGTTGAAGGGACAGGGTTTTACGAGCAGTACTTC

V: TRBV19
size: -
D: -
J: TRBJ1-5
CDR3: CASTLDNQPQHF
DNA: TGTGCCAGTACCTTAGACAATCAGCCCCAGCATTTT

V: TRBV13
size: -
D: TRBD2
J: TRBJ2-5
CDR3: CASSQEGTRGETQYF
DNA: TGTGCCAGCAGCCAAGAGGGGACTAGGGGGGAGACCCAGTACTTC

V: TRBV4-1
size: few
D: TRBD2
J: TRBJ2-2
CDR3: CASSQETSGRSGELFF
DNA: TGCGCCAGCAGCCAAGAGACTAGCGGGAGGTCCGGGGAGCTGTTTTTT

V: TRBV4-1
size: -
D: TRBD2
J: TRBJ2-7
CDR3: CASSLRSGLAGYEQYF
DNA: TGCGCCAGCAGCCTGAGATCGGGACTAGCGGGCTACGAGCAGTACTTC

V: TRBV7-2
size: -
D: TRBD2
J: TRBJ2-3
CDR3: CASSLGLAGNTDTQYF
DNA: TGTGCCAGCAGCCTCGGACTAGCGGGGAACACAGATACGCAGTATTTT

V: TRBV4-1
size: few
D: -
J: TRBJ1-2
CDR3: CASSLIDGRADPSYGYTF
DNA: TGCGCCAGCAGCCTTATCGATGGCAGGGCTGATCCGAGCTATGGCTACACCTTC

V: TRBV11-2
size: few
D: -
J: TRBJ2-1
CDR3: CASSLMLGRAMYEQFF
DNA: TGTGCCAGCAGCTTAATGTTGGGACGGGCTATGTATGAGCAGTTCTTC

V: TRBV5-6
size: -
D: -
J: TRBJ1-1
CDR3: CASSTGRASRAFF
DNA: TGTGCCAGCAGTACGGGGAGAGCCTCCAGAGCTTTCTTT

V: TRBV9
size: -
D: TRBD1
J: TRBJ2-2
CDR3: CASSPPGQGAAGELFF
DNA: TGTGCCAGCAGCCCACCGGGACAGGGGGCCGCCGGGGAGCTGTTTTTT

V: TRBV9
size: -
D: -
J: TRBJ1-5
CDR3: CASSVEGDSNQPQHF
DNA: TGTGCCAGCAGCGTAGAGGGGGATAGCAATCAGCCCCAGCATTTT

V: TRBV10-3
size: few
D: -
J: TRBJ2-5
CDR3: CAISESGETQYF
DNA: TGTGCCATCAGTGAGTCGGGGGAGACCCAGTACTTC

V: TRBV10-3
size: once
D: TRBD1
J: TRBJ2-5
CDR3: CAISESGTGGLQETQYF
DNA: TGTGCCATCAGTGAGTCCGGCACAGGGGGCCTTCAAGAGACCCAGTACTTC

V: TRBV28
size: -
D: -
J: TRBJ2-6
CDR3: CASSGQLYISGANVLTF
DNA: TGTGCCAGCAGTGGACAGCTTTATATATCTGGGGCCAACGTCCTGACTTTC

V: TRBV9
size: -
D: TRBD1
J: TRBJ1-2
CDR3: CASSTYGQGTIYGYTF
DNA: TGTGCCAGCAGCACCTATGGACAGGGGACCATCTATGGCTACACCTTC

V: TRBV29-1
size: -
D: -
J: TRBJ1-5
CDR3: CSVGEGFNQPQHF
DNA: TGCAGCGTTGGTGAGGGATTCAATCAGCCCCAGCATTTT

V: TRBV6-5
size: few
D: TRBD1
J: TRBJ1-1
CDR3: CASSGTENTEAFF
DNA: TGTGCCAGCAGTGGGACAGAAAACACTGAAGCTTTCTTT

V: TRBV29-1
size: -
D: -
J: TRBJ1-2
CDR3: CSVVTAGRVYGYTF
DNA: TGCAGCGTTGTTACGGCGGGCAGAGTCTATGGCTACACCTTC

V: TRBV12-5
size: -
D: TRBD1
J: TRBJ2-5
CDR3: CASGLVGDRDETQYF
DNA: TGTGCTAGTGGTTTGGTTGGGGACAGGGACGAGACCCAGTACTTC

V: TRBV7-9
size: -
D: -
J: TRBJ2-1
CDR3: CASSLEGSYNEQFF
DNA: TGTGCCAGCAGCTTGGAGGGATCCTACAATGAGCAGTTCTTC

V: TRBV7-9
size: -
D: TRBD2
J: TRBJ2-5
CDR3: CASNPSGGPGWETQYF
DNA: TGTGCCAGCAACCCCAGCGGGGGACCCGGCTGGGAGACCCAGTACTTC

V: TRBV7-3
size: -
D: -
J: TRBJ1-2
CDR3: CASSLPAYGYTF
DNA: TGTGCCAGCAGCTTACCCGCCTATGGCTACACCTTC

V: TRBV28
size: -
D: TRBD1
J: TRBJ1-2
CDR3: CASRLSGQGAAGGYTF
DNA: TGTGCCAGCAGATTGTCAGGACAGGGGGCGGCTGGAGGCTACACCTTC

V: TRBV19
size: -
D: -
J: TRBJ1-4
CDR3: CASSISGGRREKLFF
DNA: TGTGCCAGTAGTATATCTGGCGGGCGGCGGGAAAAACTGTTTTTT

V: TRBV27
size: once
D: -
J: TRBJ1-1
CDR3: CASGQGFRTEAFF
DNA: TGTGCCAGCGGGCAGGGGTTCCGAACTGAAGCTTTCTTT

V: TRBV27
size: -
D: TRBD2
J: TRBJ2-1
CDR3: CASRIAGGYDEQFF
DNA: TGTGCCAGCAGGATAGCGGGAGGCTACGATGAGCAGTTCTTC

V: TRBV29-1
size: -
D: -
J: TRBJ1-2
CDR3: CSVQQGDYGYTF
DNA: TGCAGCGTGCAACAGGGAGACTATGGCTACACCTTC

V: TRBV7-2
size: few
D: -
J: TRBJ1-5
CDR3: CASSLAPVGPQHF
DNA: TGTGCCAGCAGCTTAGCTCCAGTTGGGCCCCAGCATTTT

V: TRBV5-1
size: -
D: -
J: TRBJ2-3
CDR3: CASSLDGFNTQYF
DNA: TGCGCCAGCAGCTTGGACGGCTTCAATACGCAGTATTTT

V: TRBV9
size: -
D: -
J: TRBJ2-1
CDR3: CASSIGTATEQFF
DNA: TGTGCCAGCAGCATAGGGACCGCCACTGAGCAGTTCTTC

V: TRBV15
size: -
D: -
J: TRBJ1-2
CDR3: CATSRDRQELNYGYTF
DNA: TGTGCCACCAGCAGAGACAGGCAGGAGCTAAACTATGGCTACACCTTC

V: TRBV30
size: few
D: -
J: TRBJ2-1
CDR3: CAWSLGLSSYNEQFF
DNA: TGTGCCTGGTCACTCGGATTAAGCTCCTACAATGAGCAGTTCTTC